The T cell receptor beta chain described here comes from a study of spatial heterogeneity in lung cancer. Germline V CDR1 and CDR2: LNHDA, SQIVND (reference sequence). V lost 4 bases to trimming and J lost 1 base, with 10 bases between them. This CDR3 is built from 14 residues. Time point described: sample taken at primary tumor resection. Unsorted samples of tumor, nontumor lung or frozen PBMC had their whole RNA sequenced. One entry per CDR3 protein, called by TCRdb with MiXCR from the 5' RACE reads. The sample lists just under 95,000 distinct CDR3 sequences; 9.5% to 15% were seen once. The chain couples TRBV19 to TRBJ1-1, with D perhaps TRBD1 (6 bases). The receptor comes from a male donor with early-stage non-small cell lung cancer. Sequenced material: PBMCs, taken at surgery. The CDR3 loop is CASSTWTANTEAFF. CDR3 nucleotide sequence: TGTGCCAGTAGTACTTGGACAGCGAACACTGAAGCTTTCTTT. Combining the CDR3 with reference TRBV19 and TRBJ1-1 gives the whole variable domain DGGITQSPKYLFRKEGQNVTLSCEQNLNHDAMYWYRQDPGQGLRLIYYSQIVNDFQKGDIAEGYSVSREKKESFPLTVTSAQKNPTAFYLCASSTWTANTEAFFGQGTRLTVV.